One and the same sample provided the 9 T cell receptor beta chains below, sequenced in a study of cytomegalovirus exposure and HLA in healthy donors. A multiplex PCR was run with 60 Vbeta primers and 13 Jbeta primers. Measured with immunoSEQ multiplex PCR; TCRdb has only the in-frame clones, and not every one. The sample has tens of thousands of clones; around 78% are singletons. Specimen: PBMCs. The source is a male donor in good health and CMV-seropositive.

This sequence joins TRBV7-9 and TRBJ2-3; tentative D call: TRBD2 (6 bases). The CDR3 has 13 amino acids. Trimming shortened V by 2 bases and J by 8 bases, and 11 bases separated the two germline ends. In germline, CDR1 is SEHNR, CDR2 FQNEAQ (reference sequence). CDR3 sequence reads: CASSLSQAGTQYF. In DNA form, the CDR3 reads TGTGCCAGCAGCTTATCACAAGCGGGTACGCAGTATTTT.

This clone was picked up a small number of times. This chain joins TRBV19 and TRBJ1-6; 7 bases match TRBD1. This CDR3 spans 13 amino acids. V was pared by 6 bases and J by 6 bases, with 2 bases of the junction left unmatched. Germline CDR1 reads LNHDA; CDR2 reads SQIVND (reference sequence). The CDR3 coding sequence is TGTGCCAGTAGCCGGGACAGTAATTCACCCCTCCACTTT. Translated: CASSRDSNSPLHF.

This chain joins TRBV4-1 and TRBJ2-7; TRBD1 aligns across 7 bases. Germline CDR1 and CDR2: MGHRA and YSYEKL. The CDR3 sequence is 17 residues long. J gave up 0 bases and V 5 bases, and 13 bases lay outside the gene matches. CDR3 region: CASSKRGFRDSSYEQYF. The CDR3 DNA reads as TGCGCCAGCAGCAAAAGAGGATTCCGGGACAGCTCCTACGAGCAGTACTTC.

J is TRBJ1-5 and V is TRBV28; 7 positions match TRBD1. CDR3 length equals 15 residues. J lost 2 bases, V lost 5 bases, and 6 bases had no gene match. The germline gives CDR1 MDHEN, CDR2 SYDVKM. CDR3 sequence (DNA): TGTGCCAGCAGTCCGAGACAGGGAGGCAATCAGCCCCAGCATTTT. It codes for CASSPRQGGNQPQHF.

CDR3 residues: CASSSGQGPWPGYTF. CDR3 sequence (DNA): TGTGCCAGCAGTTCTGGACAGGGCCCCTGGCCCGGCTACACCTTC. The chain uses TRBV27 and TRBJ1-2, with 8 bases aligning to TRBD1. V lost 4 bases, J lost 8 bases, and 12 bases stayed unmatched. This CDR3 is 15 amino acids long. The germline V gene encodes CDR1 MNHEY and CDR2 SMNVEV (reference sequence).

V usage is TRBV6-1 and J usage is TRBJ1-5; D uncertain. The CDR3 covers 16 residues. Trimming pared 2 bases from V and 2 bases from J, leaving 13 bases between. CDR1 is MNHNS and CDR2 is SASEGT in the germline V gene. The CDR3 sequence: CASSEFWGDGNQPQHF. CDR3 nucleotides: TGTGCCAGCAGTGAATTTTGGGGAGACGGCAATCAGCCCCAGCATTTT.

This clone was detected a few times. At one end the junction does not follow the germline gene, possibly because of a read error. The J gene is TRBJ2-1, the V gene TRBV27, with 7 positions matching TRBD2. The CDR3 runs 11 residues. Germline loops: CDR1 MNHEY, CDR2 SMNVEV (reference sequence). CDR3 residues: CASYGGKPMVF. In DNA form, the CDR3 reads TGTGCCAGCTACGGGGGGAAGCCTATGGTCTTC.

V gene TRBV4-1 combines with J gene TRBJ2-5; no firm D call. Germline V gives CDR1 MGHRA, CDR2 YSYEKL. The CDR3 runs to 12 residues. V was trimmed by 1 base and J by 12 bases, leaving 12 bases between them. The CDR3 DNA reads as TGCGCCAGCAGCCAAGTTCCCAGCCGGGAGTACTTC. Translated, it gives CASSQVPSREYF.

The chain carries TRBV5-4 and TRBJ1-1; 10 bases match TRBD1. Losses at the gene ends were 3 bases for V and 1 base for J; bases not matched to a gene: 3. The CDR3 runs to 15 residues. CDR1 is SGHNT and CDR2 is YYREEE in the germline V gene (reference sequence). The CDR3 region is CASSSRQGANTEAFF. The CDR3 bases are TGTGCCAGCAGCTCACGACAGGGGGCGAACACTGAAGCTTTCTTT.